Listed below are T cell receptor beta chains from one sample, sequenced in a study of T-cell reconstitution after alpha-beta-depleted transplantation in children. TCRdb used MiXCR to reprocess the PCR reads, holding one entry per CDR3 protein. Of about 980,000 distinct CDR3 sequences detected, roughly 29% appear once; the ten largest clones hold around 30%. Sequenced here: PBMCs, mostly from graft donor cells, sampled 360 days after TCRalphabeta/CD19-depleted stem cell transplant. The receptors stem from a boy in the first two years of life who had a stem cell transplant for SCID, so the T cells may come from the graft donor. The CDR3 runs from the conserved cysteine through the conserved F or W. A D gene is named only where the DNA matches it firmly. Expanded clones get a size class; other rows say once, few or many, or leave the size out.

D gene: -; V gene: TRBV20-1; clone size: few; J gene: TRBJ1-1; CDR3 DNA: TGCAGTGCTAGAGATCTAGGGATGAACACTGAAGCTTTCTTT; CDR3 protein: CSARDLGMNTEAFF
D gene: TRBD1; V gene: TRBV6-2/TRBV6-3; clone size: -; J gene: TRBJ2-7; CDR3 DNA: TGTGCCAGCAGAAGAACCCAGGGGGCGTTCTCCTACGAGCAGTACTTC; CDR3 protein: CASRRTQGAFSYEQYF
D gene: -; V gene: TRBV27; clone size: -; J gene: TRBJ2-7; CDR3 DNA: TGTGCCAGCAGCCAACTAGGTCCGCGGGACGAGCAGTACTTC; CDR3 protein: CASSQLGPRDEQYF
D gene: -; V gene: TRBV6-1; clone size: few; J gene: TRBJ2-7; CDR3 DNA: TGTGCCACCAGCCCAGGATTCTCCTACGAGCAGTACTTC; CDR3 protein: CATSPGFSYEQYF
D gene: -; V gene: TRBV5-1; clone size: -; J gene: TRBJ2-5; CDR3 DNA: TGCGCCAGCAGCTTGGAATGGCAGGGGGAGACCCAGTACTTC; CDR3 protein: CASSLEWQGETQYF
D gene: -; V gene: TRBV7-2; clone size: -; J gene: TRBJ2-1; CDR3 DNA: TGTGCCAGCAGCACCCCCCGGGGGGCAACCTCCTACAATGAGCAGTTCTTC; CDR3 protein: CASSTPRGATSYNEQFF
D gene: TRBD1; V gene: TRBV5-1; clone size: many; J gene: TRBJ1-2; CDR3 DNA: TGCGCCAGCAGCTTGACCGGGACAGGGGTAGACTATGGCTACACCTTC; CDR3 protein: CASSLTGTGVDYGYTF
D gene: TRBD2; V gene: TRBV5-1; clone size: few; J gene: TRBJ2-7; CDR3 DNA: TGCGCCAGCAGCCCGAGGACTAGCGGGGGGGCTATCGACGAGCAGTACTTC; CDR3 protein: CASSPRTSGGAIDEQYF
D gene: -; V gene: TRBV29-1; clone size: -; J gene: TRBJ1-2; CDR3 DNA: TGCAGCGTTGAAGATAGGGCGGGCTATGGCTACACCTTC; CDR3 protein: CSVEDRAGYGYTF
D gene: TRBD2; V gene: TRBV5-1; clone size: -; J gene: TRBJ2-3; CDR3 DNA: TGCGCCAGCAGCTTAGGCTTTAGCGGGTTCACAGATACGCAGTATTTT; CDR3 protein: CASSLGFSGFTDTQYF
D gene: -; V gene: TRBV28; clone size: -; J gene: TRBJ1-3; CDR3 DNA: TGTGCCAGCAGCTCCTTGAGGGGTGCCGGAAACACCATATATTTT; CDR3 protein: CASSSLRGAGNTIYF
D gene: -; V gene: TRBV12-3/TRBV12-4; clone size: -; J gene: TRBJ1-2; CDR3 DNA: TGTGCCAGCAGGGATTCAGGAATTTCCCACTATGGCTACACCTTC; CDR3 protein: CASRDSGISHYGYTF
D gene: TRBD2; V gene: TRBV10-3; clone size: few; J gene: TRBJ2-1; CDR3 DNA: TGTGCCATCAGTGCCCCGGGACTAGCGTCAAATGAGCAGTTCTTC; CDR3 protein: CAISAPGLASNEQFF
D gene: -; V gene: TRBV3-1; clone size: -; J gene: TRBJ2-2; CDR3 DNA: TGTGCCAGCAGCCAAGGGACAGTTGATCCCGGGGAGCTGTTTTTT; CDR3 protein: CASSQGTVDPGELFF
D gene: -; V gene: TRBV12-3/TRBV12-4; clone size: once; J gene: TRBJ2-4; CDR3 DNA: TGTGCCAGCAGTTTAGGGCTCGGGGGAGAAATTCAGTACTTC; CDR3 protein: CASSLGLGGEIQYF
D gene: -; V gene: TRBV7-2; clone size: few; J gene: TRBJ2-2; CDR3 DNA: TGTGCCAGCAGCTTAGCTTACGGGGGTTTGATAGGCACCGGGGAGCTGTTTTTT; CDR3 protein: CASSLAYGGLIGTGELFF
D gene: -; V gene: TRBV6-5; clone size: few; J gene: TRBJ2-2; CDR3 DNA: TGTGCCAGCAGTTCTCCTTCGGACACCGGGGAGCTGTTTTTT; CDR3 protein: CASSSPSDTGELFF
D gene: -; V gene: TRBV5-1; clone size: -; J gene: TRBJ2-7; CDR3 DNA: TGCGCCAGCAGCCGAGAGGGCAGGGGAGACTACGAGCAGTACTTC; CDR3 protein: CASSREGRGDYEQYF
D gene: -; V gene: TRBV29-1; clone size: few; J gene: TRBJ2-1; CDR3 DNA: TGCAGCGTTGAGGCGCCCGGGCCACGAAGGTTCTTC; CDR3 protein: CSVEAPGPRRFF
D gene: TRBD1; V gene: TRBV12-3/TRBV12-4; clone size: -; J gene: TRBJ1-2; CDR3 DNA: TGTGCCAGCAGAAATACAGGGGCACACTATGGCTACACCTTC; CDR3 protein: CASRNTGAHYGYTF
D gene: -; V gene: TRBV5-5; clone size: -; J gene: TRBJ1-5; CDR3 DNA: TGTGCCAGCAGCGGACACGCAGGGCACAATCAGCCCCAGCATTTT; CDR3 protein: CASSGHAGHNQPQHF
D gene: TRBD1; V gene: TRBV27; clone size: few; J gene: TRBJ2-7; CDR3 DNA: TGTGCCAGCAGTATGACGACAGGGGGCACCTACGAGCAGTACTTC; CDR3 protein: CASSMTTGGTYEQYF
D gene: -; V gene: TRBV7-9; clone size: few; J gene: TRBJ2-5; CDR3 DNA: TGTGCCAGCAGCTTAGTGGCAGGCCCAGTAGAGACCCAGTACTTC; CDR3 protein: CASSLVAGPVETQYF
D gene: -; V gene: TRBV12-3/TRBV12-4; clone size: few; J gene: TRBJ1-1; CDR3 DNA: TGTGCCAGCGGTTGGAGGGTTGGCTACTCCACTGAAGCTTTCTTT; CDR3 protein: CASGWRVGYSTEAFF
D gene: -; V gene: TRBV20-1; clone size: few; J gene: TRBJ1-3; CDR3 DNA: TGCAGTGCTAGAGATGGGAAACTAACCGCCAGCTCTGGAAACACCATATATTTT; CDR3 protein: CSARDGKLTASSGNTIYF
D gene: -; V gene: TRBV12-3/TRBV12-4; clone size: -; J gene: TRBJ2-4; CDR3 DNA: TGTGCCAGCAGTTTCGCGCCCAAAAACATTCAGTACTTC; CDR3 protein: CASSFAPKNIQYF
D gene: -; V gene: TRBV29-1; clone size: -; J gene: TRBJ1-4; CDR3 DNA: TGCAGCGTTGAAGATCCCGGGGCGGCTAATGAAAAACTGTTTTTT; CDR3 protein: CSVEDPGAANEKLFF
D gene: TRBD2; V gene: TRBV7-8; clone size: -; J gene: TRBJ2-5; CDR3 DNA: TGTGCCAGCAGCTTAAAGAGGACTAGAAGGGAGACCCAGTACTTC; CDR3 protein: CASSLKRTRRETQYF
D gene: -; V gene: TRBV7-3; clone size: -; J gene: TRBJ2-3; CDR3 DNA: TGTGCCAGCAGCTTAACGACGGGGGATGCGCAGTATTTT; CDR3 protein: CASSLTTGDAQYF
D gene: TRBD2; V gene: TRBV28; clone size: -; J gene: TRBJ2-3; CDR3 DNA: TGTGCCAGCAGTTTAATGGGATGGGTCGCGGGGGGGAGTCCAGATACGCAGTATTTT; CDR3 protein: CASSLMGWVAGGSPDTQYF
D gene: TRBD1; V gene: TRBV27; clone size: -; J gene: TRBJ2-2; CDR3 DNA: TGTGCCAGCAGTGAGACTCCGGGACAGTACGGGGAGCTGTTTTTT; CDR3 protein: CASSETPGQYGELFF
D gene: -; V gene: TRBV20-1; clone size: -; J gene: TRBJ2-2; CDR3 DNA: TGCAGTGCTAGACGGTTTCACGGGGAGCTGTTTTTT; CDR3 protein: CSARRFHGELFF
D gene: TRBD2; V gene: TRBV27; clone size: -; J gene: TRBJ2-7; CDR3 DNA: TGTGCCAGCAGTTTAGGGAGGGCGAATCTCGAGCAGTACTTC; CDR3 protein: CASSLGRANLEQYF
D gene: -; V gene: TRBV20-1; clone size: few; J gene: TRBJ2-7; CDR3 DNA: TGCAGTGCTTCCTCACCACTAGACGTCTACGAGCAGTACTTC; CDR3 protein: CSASSPLDVYEQYF
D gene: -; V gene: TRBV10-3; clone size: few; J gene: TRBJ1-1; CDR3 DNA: TGTGCCGTCACCCGCGCGGGAAACACTGAAGCTTTCTTT; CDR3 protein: CAVTRAGNTEAFF
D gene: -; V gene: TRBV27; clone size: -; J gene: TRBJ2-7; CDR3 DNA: TGTGCCAGCAGTCTGGTAATGGGGACACCCTACGAGCAGTACTTC; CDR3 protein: CASSLVMGTPYEQYF
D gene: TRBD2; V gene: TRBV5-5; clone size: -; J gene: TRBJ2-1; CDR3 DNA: TGTGCCAGCAGCTCCCGACTAGCGGGGGGTTCCTACAATGAGCAGTTCTTC; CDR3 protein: CASSSRLAGGSYNEQFF
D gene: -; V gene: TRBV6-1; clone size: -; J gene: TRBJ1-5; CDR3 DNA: TGTGCCAGCAGGGCCGGACGGGGGCTCTATCAGCCCCAGCATTTT; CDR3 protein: CASRAGRGLYQPQHF
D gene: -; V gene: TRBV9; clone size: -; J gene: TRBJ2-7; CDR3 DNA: TGTGCCAGCAGCCCCCGGCCGGAGGTAAGCTCCTACGAGCAGTACTTC; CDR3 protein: CASSPRPEVSSYEQYF
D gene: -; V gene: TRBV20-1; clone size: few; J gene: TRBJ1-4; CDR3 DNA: TGCAGTGCTATCGCCTTTCAAGCAAGTTTGGAAAAACTGTTTTTT; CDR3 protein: CSAIAFQASLEKLFF